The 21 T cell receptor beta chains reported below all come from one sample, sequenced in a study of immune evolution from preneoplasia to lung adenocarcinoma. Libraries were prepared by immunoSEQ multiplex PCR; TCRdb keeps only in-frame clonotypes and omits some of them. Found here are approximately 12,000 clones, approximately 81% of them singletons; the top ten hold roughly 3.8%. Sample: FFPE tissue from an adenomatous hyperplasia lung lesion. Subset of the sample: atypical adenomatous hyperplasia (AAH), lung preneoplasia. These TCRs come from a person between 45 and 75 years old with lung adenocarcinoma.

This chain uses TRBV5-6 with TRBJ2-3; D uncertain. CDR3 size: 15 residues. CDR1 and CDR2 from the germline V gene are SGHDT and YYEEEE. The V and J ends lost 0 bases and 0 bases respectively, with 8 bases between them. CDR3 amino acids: CASSLDHYSTDTQYF. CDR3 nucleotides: TGTGCCAGCAGCTTGGACCACTATAGCACAGATACGCAGTATTTT.

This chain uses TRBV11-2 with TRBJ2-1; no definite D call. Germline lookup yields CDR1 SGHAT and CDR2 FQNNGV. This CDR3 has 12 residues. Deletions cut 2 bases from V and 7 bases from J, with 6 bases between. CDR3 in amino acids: CASSLLGNEQFF. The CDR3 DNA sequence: TGTGCCAGCAGCTTACTGGGGAATGAGCAGTTCTTC.

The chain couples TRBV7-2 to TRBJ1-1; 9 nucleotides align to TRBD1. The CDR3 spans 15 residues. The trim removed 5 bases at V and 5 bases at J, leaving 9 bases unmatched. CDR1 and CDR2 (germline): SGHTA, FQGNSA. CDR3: CASSPAPTGGTEAFF. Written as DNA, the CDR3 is TGTGCCAGCAGCCCAGCCCCGACAGGGGGTACTGAAGCTTTCTTT.

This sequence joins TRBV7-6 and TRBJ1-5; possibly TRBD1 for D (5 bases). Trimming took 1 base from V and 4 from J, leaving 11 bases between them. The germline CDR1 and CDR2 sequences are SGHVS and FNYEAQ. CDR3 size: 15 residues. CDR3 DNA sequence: TGTGCCAGCAGCTTAGAGGTGGGGACTAATCAGCCCCAGCATTTT. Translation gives CASSLEVGTNQPQHF.

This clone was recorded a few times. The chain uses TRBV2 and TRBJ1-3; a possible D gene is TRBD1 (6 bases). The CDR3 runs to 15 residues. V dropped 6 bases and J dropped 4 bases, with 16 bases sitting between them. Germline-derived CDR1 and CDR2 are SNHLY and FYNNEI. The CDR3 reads CASRKSQGTGNTIYF. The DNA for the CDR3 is TGTGCCAGCAGAAAAAGCCAGGGGACCGGAAACACCATATATTTT.

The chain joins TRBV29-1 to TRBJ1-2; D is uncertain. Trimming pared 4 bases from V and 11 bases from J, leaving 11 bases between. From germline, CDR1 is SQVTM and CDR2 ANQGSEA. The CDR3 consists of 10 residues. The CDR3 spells CSVGDILYTF. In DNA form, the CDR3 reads TGCAGCGTTGGAGACATTCTTTACACCTTC.

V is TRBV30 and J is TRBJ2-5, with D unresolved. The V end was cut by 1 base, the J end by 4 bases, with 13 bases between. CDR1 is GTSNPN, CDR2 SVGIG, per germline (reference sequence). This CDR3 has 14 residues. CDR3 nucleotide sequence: TGTGCCTGGAGTGAAAAGGGTGGGCGAGAGACCCAGTACTTC. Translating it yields CAWSEKGGRETQYF.

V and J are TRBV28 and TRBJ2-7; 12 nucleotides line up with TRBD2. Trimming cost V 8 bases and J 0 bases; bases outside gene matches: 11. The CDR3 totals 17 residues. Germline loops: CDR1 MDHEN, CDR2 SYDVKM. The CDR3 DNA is TGTGCCAGCCACCCGCGGACTAGCGGGACCCTCTCCTACGAGCAGTACTTC. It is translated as CASHPRTSGTLSYEQYF.

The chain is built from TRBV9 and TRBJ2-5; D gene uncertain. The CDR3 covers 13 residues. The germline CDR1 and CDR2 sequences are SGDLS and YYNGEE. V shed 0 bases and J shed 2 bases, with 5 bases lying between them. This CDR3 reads CASSVDVQETQYF. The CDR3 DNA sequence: TGTGCCAGCAGCGTAGACGTACAAGAGACCCAGTACTTC.

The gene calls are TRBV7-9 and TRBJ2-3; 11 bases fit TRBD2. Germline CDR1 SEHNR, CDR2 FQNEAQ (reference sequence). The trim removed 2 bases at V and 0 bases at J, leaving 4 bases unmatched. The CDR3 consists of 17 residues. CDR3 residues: CASSLYRTSGSTDTQYF. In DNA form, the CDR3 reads TGTGCCAGCAGCTTATACCGGACTAGCGGGAGCACAGATACGCAGTATTTT.

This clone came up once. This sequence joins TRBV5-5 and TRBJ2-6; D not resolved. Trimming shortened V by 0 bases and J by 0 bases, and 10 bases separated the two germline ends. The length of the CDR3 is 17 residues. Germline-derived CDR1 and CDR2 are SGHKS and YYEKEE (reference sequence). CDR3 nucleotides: TGTGCCAGCAGCTTGGACCCCTACCTCTCTGGGGCCAACGTCCTGACTTTC. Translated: CASSLDPYLSGANVLTF.

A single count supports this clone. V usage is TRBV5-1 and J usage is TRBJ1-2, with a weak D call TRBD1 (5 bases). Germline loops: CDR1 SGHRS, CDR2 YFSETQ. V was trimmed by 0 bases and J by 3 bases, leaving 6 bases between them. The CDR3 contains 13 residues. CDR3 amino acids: CASSLVGDYGYTF. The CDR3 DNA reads TGCGCCAGCAGCTTGGTAGGGGACTATGGCTACACCTTC.

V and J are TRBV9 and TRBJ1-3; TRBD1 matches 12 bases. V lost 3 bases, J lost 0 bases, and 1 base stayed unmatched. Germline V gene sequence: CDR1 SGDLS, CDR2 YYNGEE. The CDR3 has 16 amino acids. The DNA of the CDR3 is TGTGCCAGCAGCGCGGGACAGGGGGCCTCTGGAAACACCATATATTTT. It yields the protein CASSAGQGASGNTIYF.

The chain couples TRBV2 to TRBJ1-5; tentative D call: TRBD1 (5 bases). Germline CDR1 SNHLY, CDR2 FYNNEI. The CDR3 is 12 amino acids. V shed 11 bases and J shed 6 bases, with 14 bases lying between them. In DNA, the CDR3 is TGTGCCGCCTCGGGTCAGGGTCAGCCCCAGCATTTT. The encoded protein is CAASGQGQPQHF.

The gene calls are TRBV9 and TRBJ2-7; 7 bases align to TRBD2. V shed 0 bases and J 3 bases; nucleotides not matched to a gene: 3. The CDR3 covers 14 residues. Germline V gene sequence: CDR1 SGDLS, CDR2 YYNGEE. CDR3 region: CASSVGRTSYEQYF. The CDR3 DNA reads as TGTGCCAGCAGCGTAGGGCGGACTAGCTACGAGCAGTACTTC. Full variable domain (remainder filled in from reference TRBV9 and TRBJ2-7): DSGVTQTPKHLITATGQRVTLRCSPRSGDLSVYWYQQSLDQGLQFLIQYYNGEERAKGNILERFSAQQFPDLHSELNLSSLELGDSALYFCASSVGRTSYEQYFGPGTRLTVT.

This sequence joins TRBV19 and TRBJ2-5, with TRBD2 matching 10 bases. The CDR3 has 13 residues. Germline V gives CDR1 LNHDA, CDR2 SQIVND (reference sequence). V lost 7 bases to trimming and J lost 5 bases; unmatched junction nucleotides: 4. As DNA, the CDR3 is TGTGCCAGTAATCCTAGCGGGAGTGAGACCCAGTACTTC. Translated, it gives CASNPSGSETQYF.

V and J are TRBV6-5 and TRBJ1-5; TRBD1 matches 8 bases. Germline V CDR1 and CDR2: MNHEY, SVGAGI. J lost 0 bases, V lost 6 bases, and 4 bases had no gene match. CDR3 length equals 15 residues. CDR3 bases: TGTGCCAGCAGGGCGACAGGGGTTAGCAATCAGCCCCAGCATTTT. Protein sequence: CASRATGVSNQPQHF.

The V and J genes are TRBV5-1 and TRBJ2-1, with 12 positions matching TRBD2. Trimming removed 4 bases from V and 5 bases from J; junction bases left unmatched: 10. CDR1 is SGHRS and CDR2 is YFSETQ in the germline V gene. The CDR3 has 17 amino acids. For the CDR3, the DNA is TGCGCCAGCAGCCAAGAGGGACTAGCGGGCGGGGACAATGAGCAGTTCTTC. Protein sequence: CASSQEGLAGGDNEQFF. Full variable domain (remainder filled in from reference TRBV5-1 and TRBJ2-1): KAGVTQTPRYLIKTRGQQVTLSCSPISGHRSVSWYQQTPGQGLQFLFEYFSETQRNKGNFPGRFSGRQFSNSRSEMNVSTLELGDSALYLCASSQEGLAGGDNEQFFGPGTRLTVL.

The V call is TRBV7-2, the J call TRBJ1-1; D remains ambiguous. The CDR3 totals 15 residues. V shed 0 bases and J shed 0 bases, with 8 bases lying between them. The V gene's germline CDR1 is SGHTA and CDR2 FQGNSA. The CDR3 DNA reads TGTGCCAGCAGCTTAGCGGGGAAAGTGAACACTGAAGCTTTCTTT. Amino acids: CASSLAGKVNTEAFF.

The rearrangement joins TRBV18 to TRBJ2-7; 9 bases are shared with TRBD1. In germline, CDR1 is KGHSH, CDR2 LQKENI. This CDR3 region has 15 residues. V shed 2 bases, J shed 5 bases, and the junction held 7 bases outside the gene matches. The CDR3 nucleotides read TGTGCCAGCTCACCAAATCCGGACAGGGGCCACGAGCAGTACTTC. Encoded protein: CASSPNPDRGHEQYF.

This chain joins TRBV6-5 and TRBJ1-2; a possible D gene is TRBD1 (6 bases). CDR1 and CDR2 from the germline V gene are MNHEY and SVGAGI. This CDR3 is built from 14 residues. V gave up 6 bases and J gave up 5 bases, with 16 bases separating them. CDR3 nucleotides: TGTGCCAGCAGCAACGTCAGGGGTGGGTATGGCTACACCTTC. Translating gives CASSNVRGGYGYTF.